This T cell receptor (beta chain) was recorded in a study of blood T cell repertoires in COVID-19. This CDR3 spans 15 amino acids. In germline, CDR1 is MNHEY, CDR2 SMNVEV (reference sequence). Trimming removed 0 bases from V and 6 bases from J, with 15 bases in between. As originally analysed: It was from reference gene primer amplification that nucleated cell counts were estimated. Measured with immunoSEQ multiplex PCR; TCRdb has only the in-frame clones, and not every one. V and J calls and clone size are those listed in that table; D and trimming were worked out from the DNA. The sample lists about 400,000 clones, approximately 86% occurring once.

The chain links TRBV27 to TRBJ2-7; D possibly corresponds to TRBD1 (5 bases). The sequence came from a human donor in a cohort sampled during active COVID-19. Sequenced input: peripheral blood. This chain's CDR3 is CASSLSLVGPAEQYF. The CDR3 nucleotides are TGTGCCAGCAGTTTATCTCTCGTGGGGCCCGCCGAGCAGTACTTC.